This T cell receptor beta chain was obtained from a study of blood T cell repertoires in COVID-19. TCRdb's table, derived via immunoSEQ multiplex PCR, lists solely in-frame clones and lacks some. Among approximately 69,000 clones listed, roughly 80% were seen once. The V end lost 5 bases, the J end lost 8 bases, and 25 bases lay between the germline ends. The CDR3 runs to 17 residues. The germline CDR1 and CDR2 sequences are MNHNY and SVGAGI (reference sequence). This clone was seen a few times. Sequencing was done on a sample of peripheral blood. This clonotype was sampled from an elderly woman with acute or convalescent COVID-19. The J gene is TRBJ2-1, the V gene TRBV6-6; the D gene is possibly TRBD1 (7 bases). In nucleotides, the CDR3 is TGTGCCAGCAGTCCGCTACTGGGGCGACAGGGAGGCGATGAGCAGTTCTTC. Encoded protein: CASSPLLGRQGGDEQFF.